One and the same sample provided the 10 T cell receptor beta chains below, sequenced in a study of PD-1 blockade in classical Hodgkin lymphoma. Time point defined: cycle 4 day 1 (C4D1), after less than seven weeks of nivolumab. With no exception, relapse followed autologous stem cell transplantation in all patients, and brentuximab vedotin exposure varied. Thawed PBMCs were the source of CD4+ T cells, purified by magnetic negative selection. Generated by immunoSEQ multiplex PCR, the TCRdb table keeps only in-frame clones and is missing some. The sample carries 31,000 or so clones, approximately 79% recorded once. The sample was CD4+ T cells from blood, taken before the fourth cycle of nivolumab. The receptors stem from a human donor with classical Hodgkin lymphoma.

V usage is TRBV7-6 and J usage is TRBJ2-1; the D is unclear. The V gene lost 0 bases and the J gene lost 10 bases, with 10 bases spanning the gap. Germline V CDR1 and CDR2: SGHVS, FNYEAQ. The CDR3 spans 13 residues. As DNA, the CDR3 is TGTGCCAGCAGCTTAGCCTGGGTGGCGGAGCAGTTCTTC. Amino acids: CASSLAWVAEQFF.

The V gene is TRBV5-1, the J gene TRBJ1-1; D is unresolved. Deletions cut 0 bases from V and 5 bases from J, with 11 bases between. Germline V gene lookup returns CDR1 SGHRS and CDR2 YFSETQ. The CDR3 runs to 14 residues. The CDR3 here is CASSLGVARTEAFF. The CDR3, as DNA: TGCGCCAGCAGCTTGGGTGTTGCGCGAACTGAAGCTTTCTTT.

This clone was observed a handful of times. V is TRBV18 and J is TRBJ1-2; D remains unclear. Germline-derived CDR1 and CDR2 are KGHSH and LQKENI. The CDR3 is made up of 14 amino acids. Trimming took 6 bases from V and 0 from J, leaving 11 bases between them. CDR3 amino acids: CASSRRGANYGYTF. In DNA, the CDR3 is TGTGCCAGCTCCCGTCGTGGGGCTAACTATGGCTACACCTTC.

This clone was seen just once. The V gene is TRBV4-2, the J gene TRBJ2-4; a weak D match, TRBD2 (7 bases). Trimming stripped 3 bases from V and 3 bases from J, with 9 bases between. Germline V gives CDR1 LGHNA, CDR2 YNFKEQ. This CDR3 comprises 14 residues. CDR3 nucleotide sequence: TGTGCCAGCAGCCAGAGGGGGGGCAAAAACATTCAGTACTTC. It translates to CASSQRGGKNIQYF.

This chain links TRBV2 with TRBJ2-7; D remains ambiguous. This CDR3 contains 12 residues. Germline V gene data show CDR1 as SNHLY and CDR2 as FYNNEI. Between the trimmed V and J ends, which lost 6 bases and 4 bases, there was a span of 10 bases. CDR3 in DNA: TGTGCCAGCAGCCCCGCCGTGTACGAGCAGTACTTC. Translated, it gives CASSPAVYEQYF.

This clone has a single count. V gene TRBV11-2 combines with J gene TRBJ1-4; perhaps TRBD1 as D (6 bases). The CDR3 sequence is 15 residues long. In germline, CDR1 is SGHAT, CDR2 FQNNGV. Trimming cost V 5 bases and J 5 bases, with 15 bases left between them. The CDR3 protein is CASSPQLGGNEKLFF. The CDR3 DNA is TGTGCCAGCAGCCCCCAATTAGGGGGAAATGAAAAACTGTTTTTT.

This sequence joins TRBV27 and TRBJ2-2; the match to TRBD2 covers 12 bases. V was pared by 7 bases and J by 6 bases, with 9 bases of the junction left unmatched. CDR3 length: 16 amino acids. Germline-derived CDR1 and CDR2 are MNHEY and SMNVEV (reference sequence). CDR3 in amino acids: CASTMRLAGGPGELFF. The CDR3 region has the DNA TGTGCCAGCACCATGAGGCTAGCGGGGGGGCCCGGGGAGCTGTTTTTT.

The chain has TRBV30 and TRBJ1-4, with TRBD1 as a possible D gene (5 bases). Germline V gives CDR1 GTSNPN, CDR2 SVGIG (reference sequence). The CDR3 has 16 residues. Trimming shortened V by 1 base and J by 8 bases, and 20 bases separated the two germline ends. This CDR3 reads CAWSAEWTRAKEKLFF. The CDR3, as DNA: TGTGCCTGGAGTGCTGAGTGGACACGGGCCAAGGAAAAACTGTTTTTT.

The CDR3 DNA reads TGCGCCAGCAGCCAAGGGCTTGAGAGGGATCTCTACGAGCAGTACTTC. The encoded protein is CASSQGLERDLYEQYF. V gene TRBV4-3 combines with J gene TRBJ2-7, with D possibly TRBD2 on 5 matching bases. This CDR3 region has 16 residues. CDR1 is LGHNA, CDR2 YSLEER, per germline. Trimming took 1 base from V and 3 from J, leaving 16 bases between them.

The CDR3 spells CASSVRSGETQYF. Written as DNA, the CDR3 is TGTGCCAGCAGCGTGAGGTCCGGGGAGACCCAGTACTTC. The V call is TRBV9, the J call TRBJ2-5; no definite D call. With 2 bases removed from V and 5 bases from J, the gap between germline ends came to 10 bases. CDR3 length: 13 residues. Germline V gene lookup returns CDR1 SGDLS and CDR2 YYNGEE.